This paragraph reports one TCR beta chain. Those enrolled, adults aged roughly 18 to 100 years, came from around 25 US areas. Clinical histories supplied by participants themselves formed the basis of cohort assignment. The entry originates in a study of blood T cell repertoires in COVID-19. Across the whole study: Material from acute and convalescent COVID-19 was sourced from the United States, Italy and Spain. Nucleic acid was either cDNA or gDNA, and it came from T cells, B-cell-depleted T cells, or PBMCs.

The CDR3 runs to 15 residues. Trimming removed 4 bases from V and 5 bases from J; junction bases left unmatched: 2. Germline values: CDR1 LGHDT, CDR2 YNNKEL (reference sequence). Clones were sequenced by immunoSEQ multiplex PCR, and TCRdb holds only the in-frame ones, with some missing. The table has around 170,000 clones, around 86% seen once. This rearrangement joins TRBV3-1 (or the pseudogene TRBV3-2) to TRBJ2-5; 15 nucleotides match TRBD2. Sequencing was carried out using PBMCs or T cells enriched from blood (not recorded which). The clonotype comes from a woman in her thirties who had recovered from COVID-19. The CDR3 protein is CASSLGLAGGETQYF. The CDR3 DNA sequence: TGTGCCAGCAGCCTGGGACTAGCGGGAGGCGAGACCCAGTACTTC.